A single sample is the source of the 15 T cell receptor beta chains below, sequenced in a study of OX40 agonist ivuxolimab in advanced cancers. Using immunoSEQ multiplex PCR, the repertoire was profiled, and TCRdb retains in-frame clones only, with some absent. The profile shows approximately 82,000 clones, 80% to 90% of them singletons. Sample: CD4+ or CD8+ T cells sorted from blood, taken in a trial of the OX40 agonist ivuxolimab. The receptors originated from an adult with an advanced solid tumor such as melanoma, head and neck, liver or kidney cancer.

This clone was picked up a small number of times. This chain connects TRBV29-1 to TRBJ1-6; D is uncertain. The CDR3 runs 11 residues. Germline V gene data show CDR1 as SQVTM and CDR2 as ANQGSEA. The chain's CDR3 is CTPWEASPLHF. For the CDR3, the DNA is TGCACCCCTTGGGAGGCTTCACCCCTCCACTTT.

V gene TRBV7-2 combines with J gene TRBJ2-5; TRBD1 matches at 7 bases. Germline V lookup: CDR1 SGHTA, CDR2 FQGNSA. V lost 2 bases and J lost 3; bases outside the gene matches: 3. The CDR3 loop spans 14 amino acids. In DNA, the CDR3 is TGTGCCAGCAGCTTACTCGGGACAGAAGAGACCCAGTACTTC. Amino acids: CASSLLGTEETQYF.

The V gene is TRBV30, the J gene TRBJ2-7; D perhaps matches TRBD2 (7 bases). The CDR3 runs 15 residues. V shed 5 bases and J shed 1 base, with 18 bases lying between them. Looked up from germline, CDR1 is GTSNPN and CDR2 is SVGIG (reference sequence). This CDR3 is CAWDKRGGRSYEQYF. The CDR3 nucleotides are TGTGCCTGGGACAAAAGGGGGGGGAGATCCTACGAGCAGTACTTC.

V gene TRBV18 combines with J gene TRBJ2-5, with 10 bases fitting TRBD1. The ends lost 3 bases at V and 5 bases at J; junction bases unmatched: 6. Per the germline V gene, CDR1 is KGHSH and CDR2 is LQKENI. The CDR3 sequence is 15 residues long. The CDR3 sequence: CASSPEDRGFETQYF. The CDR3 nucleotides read TGTGCCAGCTCACCGGAGGACAGGGGGTTCGAGACCCAGTACTTC. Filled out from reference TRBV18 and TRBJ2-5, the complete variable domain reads NAGVMQNPRHLVRRRGQEARLRCSPMKGHSHVYWYRQLPEEGLKFMVYLQKENIIDESGMPKERFSAEFPKEGPSILRIQQVVRGDSAAYFCASSPEDRGFETQYFGPGTRLLVL.

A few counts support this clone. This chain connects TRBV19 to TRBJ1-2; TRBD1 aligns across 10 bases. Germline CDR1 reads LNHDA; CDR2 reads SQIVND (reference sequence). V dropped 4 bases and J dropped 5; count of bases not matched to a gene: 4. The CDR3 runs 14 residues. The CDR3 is CASSTGQGVYGYTF. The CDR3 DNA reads TGTGCCAGTAGTACAGGACAGGGGGTGTATGGCTACACCTTC.

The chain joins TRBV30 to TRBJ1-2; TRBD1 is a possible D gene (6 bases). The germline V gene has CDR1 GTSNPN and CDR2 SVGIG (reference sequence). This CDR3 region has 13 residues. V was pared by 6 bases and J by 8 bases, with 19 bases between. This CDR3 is CACPGRGAQGYTF. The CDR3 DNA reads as TGTGCCTGCCCCGGACGGGGGGCGCAAGGCTACACCTTC.

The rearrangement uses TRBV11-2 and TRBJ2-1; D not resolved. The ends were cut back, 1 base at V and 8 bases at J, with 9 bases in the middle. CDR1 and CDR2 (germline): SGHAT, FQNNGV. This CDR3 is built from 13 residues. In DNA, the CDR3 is TGTGCCAGCAGCTTAGGGTGGGGTGATGAGCAGTTCTTC. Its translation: CASSLGWGDEQFF.

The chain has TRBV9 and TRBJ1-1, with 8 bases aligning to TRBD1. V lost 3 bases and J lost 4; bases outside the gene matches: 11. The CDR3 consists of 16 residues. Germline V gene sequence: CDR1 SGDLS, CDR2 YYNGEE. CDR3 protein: CASSAGRTGSTTEAFF. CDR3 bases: TGTGCCAGCAGCGCAGGGCGGACAGGGTCTACCACTGAAGCTTTCTTT.

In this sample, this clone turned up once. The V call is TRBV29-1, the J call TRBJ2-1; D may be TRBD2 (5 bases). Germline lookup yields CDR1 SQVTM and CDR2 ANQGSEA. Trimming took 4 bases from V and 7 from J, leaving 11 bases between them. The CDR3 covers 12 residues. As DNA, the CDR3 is TGCAGCGTTGCTCTAGCACAGAATGAGCAGTTCTTC. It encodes CSVALAQNEQFF.

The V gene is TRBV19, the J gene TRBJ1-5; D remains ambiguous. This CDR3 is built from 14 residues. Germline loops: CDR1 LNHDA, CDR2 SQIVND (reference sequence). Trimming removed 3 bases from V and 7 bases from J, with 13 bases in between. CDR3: CASSMRTGRQPQHF. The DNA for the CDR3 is TGTGCCAGTAGTATGCGGACTGGGCGCCAGCCCCAGCATTTT.

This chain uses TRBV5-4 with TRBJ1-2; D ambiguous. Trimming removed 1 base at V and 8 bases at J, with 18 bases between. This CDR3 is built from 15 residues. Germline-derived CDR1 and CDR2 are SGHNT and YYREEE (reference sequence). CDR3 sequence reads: CASSLIAVQEGGYTF. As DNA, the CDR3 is TGTGCCAGCAGCTTGATTGCGGTCCAAGAAGGAGGCTACACCTTC.

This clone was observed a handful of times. DNA of the CDR3: TGTGCCAGCAGCCCCCTCAGGGGAGTGAACACTGAAGCTTTCTTT. Translating gives CASSPLRGVNTEAFF. This sequence joins TRBV7-4 and TRBJ1-1; tentative D call: TRBD1 (6 bases). Germline V gene data show CDR1 as SGHVT and CDR2 as SQSDAQ. The V end was cut by 5 bases, the J end by 0 bases, with 13 bases between. This CDR3 region has 15 residues.

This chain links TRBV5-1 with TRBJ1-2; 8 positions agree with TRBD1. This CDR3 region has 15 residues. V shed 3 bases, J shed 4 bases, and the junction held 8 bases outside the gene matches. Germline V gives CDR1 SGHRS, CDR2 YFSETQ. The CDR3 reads CASSSTGQGGYGYTF. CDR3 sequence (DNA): TGCGCCAGCAGCTCGACTGGACAGGGCGGCTATGGCTACACCTTC.

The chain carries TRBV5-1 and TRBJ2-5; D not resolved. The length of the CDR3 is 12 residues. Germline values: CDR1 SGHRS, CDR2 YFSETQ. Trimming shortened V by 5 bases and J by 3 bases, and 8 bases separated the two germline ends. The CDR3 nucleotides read TGCGCCAGCAGTTTGTTTGAAGAGACCCAGTACTTC. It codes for CASSLFEETQYF. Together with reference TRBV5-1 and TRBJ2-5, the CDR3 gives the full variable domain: KAGVTQTPRYLIKTRGQQVTLSCSPISGHRSVSWYQQTPGQGLQFLFEYFSETQRNKGNFPGRFSGRQFSNSRSEMNVSTLELGDSALYLCASSLFEETQYFGPGTRLLVL.

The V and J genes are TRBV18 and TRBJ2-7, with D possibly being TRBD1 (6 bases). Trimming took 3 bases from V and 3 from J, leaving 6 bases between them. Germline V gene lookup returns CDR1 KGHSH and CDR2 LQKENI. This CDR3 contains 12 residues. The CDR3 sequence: CASSPDSYEQYF. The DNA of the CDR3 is TGTGCCAGCTCACCGGACAGCTACGAGCAGTACTTC.